This entry describes one TCR beta chain. Its antigen is unknown. The CDR3 length is 15 residues. The germline gives CDR1 LNHDA, CDR2 SQIVND (reference sequence). Trimming removed 5 bases at V and 7 bases at J, with 18 bases between. The repertoire was sequenced with immunoSEQ multiplex PCR; TCRdb's copy has only in-frame clones and lacks some. The sample lists about 330,000 clones; 86% were seen once. This entry comes from a study of cytomegalovirus exposure and HLA in healthy donors. In the study overall: The roughly 130 validation repertoires, a later analysis reported, used the same platform as the roughly 700 repertoires from the first cohort.

The donors were members of the validation cohort, which comprised roughly 130 subjects and was separate from the first cohort of roughly 700 subjects. Points from the study as a whole: The investigators catalogued 150 to 200 TCR beta chains as cytomegalovirus-associated. According to a later analysis, TCR clusters from the first cohort tended to co-occur in the approximately 130 validation repertoires.

The J gene is TRBJ2-4, the V gene TRBV19, with D possibly TRBD2 on 6 matching bases. Source material: PBMCs. The sequence came from a woman aged 18-35 years in good health and CMV-seronegative. The chain's CDR3 is CASSPPGTGGNIQYF. The CDR3 DNA follows: TGTGCCAGTAGTCCCCCGGGGACCGGAGGGAACATTCAGTACTTC.